The entry below gives a single T cell receptor (beta chain) sequence along with its context. What it recognizes is unknown. The method was immunoSEQ multiplex PCR; TCRdb's version includes in-frame clones alone and lacks a portion of them. The sample has millions of clones, about 95% seen once. The CDR3 loop spans 13 amino acids. J was trimmed by 8 bases and V by 6 bases; bases with no gene match: 4. The germline gives CDR1 ENHRY, CDR2 SYGVKD. Naive CD8 cells were CD45RO-negative, positively selected for CCR7, excluding terminally differentiated effector memory CD45RA+ cells. This sample was taken from a study of shared clonotypes between healthy human individuals. Study results and limitations: Sample collection involved blood only; tissue repertoires are likely different.

Sequenced: naive CD8+ T cells sorted from blood. V usage is TRBV10-3 and J usage is TRBJ1-2; TRBD1 matches at 12 bases. The TCR sequence derives from a man younger than 35 in good health. The CDR3 coding sequence is TGTGCCATCAGGGGGACAGGGGGCGACGGCTACACCTTC. It specifies CAIRGTGGDGYTF.